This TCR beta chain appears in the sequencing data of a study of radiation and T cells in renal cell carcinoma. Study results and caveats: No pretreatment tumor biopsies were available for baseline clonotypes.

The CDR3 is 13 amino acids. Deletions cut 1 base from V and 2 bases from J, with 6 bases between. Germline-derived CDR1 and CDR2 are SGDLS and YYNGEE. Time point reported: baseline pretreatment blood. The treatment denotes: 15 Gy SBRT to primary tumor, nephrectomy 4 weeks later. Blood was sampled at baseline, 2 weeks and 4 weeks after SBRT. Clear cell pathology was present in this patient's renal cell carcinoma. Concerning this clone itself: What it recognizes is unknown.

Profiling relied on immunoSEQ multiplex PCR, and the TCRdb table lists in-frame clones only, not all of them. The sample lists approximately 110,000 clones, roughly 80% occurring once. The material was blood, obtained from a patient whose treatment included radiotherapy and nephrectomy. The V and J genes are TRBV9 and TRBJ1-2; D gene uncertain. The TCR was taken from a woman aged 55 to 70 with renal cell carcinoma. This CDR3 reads CASSVQMNYGYTF. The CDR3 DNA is TGTGCCAGCAGCGTACAGATGAACTATGGCTACACCTTC.